This is a list of T cell receptor beta chains from one sample in a study of graft-versus-host responses after intestinal transplantation. Method: immunoSEQ multiplex PCR; TCRdb's copy keeps in-frame clones and lacks some. The table lists some 9,600 clones, around 26% of them singletons. The material was alloreactive CD8+ T cells from a mixed lymphocyte reaction culture, obtained before intestinal transplant. Source of these receptors: a human patient who received an intestinal transplant. The CDR3 runs from the conserved cysteine through the conserved F or W. D genes are given only for firm matches. Size is stated for part of the rows, as once, few or many counts, or as a class when the clone is expanded.

D gene	V gene	CDR3 length	clone size	J gene	CDR3 protein
TRBD2	TRBV4-3	15	NA	TRBJ2-7	CASSQVWGGTYEQYF
NA	TRBV19	14	NA	TRBJ2-2	CASSWGTNTGELFF
TRBD1	TRBV7-9	16	NA	TRBJ2-3	CASSQDRGWGTDTQYF
TRBD2	TRBV5-6	16	NA	TRBJ2-2	CASSAGTSGVAGELFF
NA	TRBV7-8	14	NA	TRBJ2-3	CASSLGPVEDTQYF
NA	TRBV7-9	14	NA	TRBJ2-5	CASSVDTTQETQYF
TRBD2	TRBV4-2	15	few	TRBJ2-3	CASSQDSGGADTQYF
TRBD2	TRBV9	15	medium-sized	TRBJ2-3	CASSVALAGTDTQYF
TRBD2	TRBV19	19	NA	TRBJ2-2	CASSATSGGAGVGTGELFF
NA	TRBV11-2	17	NA	TRBJ1-3	CASSFLPGRGSGNTIYF
TRBD2	TRBV6-1	14	few	TRBJ2-1	CASTERGVYNEQFF
NA	TRBV9	15	medium-sized	TRBJ2-7	CASSVGDTLTYEQYF
NA	TRBV6-5	15	NA	TRBJ2-3	CASSPYFGHPDTQYF
NA	TRBV5-3	16	few	TRBJ1-2	CARSHRDCDMSYGYTF
NA	TRBV7-8	15	few	TRBJ1-2	CASSLGGAGLYGYTF
NA	TRBV2	13	NA	TRBJ2-7	CASRPQGTYEQYF
TRBD1	TRBV7-9	15	NA	TRBJ2-7	CASSFGDRGEVEQYF
TRBD1	TRBV23-1	14	NA	TRBJ2-5	CASSRRDREETQYF
TRBD1	TRBV6-5	14	medium-sized	TRBJ2-7	CASSHGQGTYEQYF
TRBD2	TRBV7-9	19	NA	TRBJ2-3	CASSLPIGLAGPDGDTQYF
TRBD2	TRBV11-2	15	few	TRBJ2-1	CASSLGAGGLYEQFF
NA	TRBV6-5	15	NA	TRBJ1-5	CASSPQTISNQPQHF
NA	TRBV7-8	12	few	TRBJ2-1	CASGFSYNEQFF
TRBD1	TRBV10-3	14	few	TRBJ1-4	CAISRGQGFEKLFF
TRBD1	TRBV2	15	few	TRBJ2-3	CASRTGTGTGDTQYF
NA	TRBV29-1	13	medium-sized	TRBJ2-7	CSVATGNSYEQYF
NA	TRBV29-1	14	NA	NA	CSVEKGQRPYEQYF
NA	TRBV7-9	12	few	TRBJ1-1	CASIAQNTEAFF
NA	TRBV9	16	NA	TRBJ2-7	CASSENRESSSYEQYF
TRBD1	TRBV10-3	15	NA	TRBJ1-4	CAISETGTGFEKLFF
NA	TRBV2	16	NA	TRBJ2-5	CASSEGTAINQETQYF
TRBD1	TRBV27	14	few	TRBJ2-1	CASRTGGNYNEQFF
TRBD1	TRBV6-5	14	NA	TRBJ2-7	CASSYGTGLYEQYF
NA	TRBV19	15	few	TRBJ2-3	CASRILAASTDTQYF
NA	TRBV18	18	NA	TRBJ2-1	CASSPTQIPVKTYNEQFF
NA	TRBV9	15	few	TRBJ2-7	CASSPTQVGPYEQYF
NA	TRBV2	15	NA	TRBJ2-5	CASSATGQYQETQYF
TRBD2	TRBV5-6	13	NA	TRBJ2-7	CASSLGGGYEQYF
NA	TRBV6-6	10	NA	TRBJ2-7	CGVAGVEQYF
NA	TRBV11-3	13	NA	TRBJ1-1	CASSLSVNTEAFF
NA	TRBV27	15	NA	TRBJ2-1	CASTVGGGPYNEQFF
NA	TRBV6-1	14	NA	TRBJ2-7	CASSYTGSSYEQYF
NA	TRBV13	16	few	TRBJ2-5	CASSPFGAAFQETQYF
NA	TRBV19	15	NA	TRBJ1-5	CASSPGAGYNQPQHF
NA	TRBV5-4	14	NA	TRBJ1-2	CASSGEQGNYGYTF
TRBD1	TRBV9	14	few	TRBJ1-6	CASSVGTGGSPLHF
TRBD2	TRBV7-3	15	NA	TRBJ2-1	CASSLLAGGREEQFF
NA	TRBV6-5	14	medium-sized	TRBJ2-3	CASSYTGSTDTQYF